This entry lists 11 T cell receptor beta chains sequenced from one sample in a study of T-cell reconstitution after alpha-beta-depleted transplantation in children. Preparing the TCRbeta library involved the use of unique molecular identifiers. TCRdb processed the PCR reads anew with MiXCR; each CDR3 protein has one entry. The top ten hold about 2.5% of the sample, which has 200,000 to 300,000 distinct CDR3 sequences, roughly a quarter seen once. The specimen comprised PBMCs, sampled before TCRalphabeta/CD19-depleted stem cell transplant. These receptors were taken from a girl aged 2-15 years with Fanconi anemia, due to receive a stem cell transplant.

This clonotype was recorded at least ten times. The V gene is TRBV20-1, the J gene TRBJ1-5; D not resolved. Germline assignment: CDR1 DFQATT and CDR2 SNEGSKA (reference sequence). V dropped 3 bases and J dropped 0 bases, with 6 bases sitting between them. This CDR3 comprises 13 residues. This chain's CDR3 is CSASEVSNQPQHF. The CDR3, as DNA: TGCAGTGCTAGCGAGGTTAGCAATCAGCCCCAGCATTTT.

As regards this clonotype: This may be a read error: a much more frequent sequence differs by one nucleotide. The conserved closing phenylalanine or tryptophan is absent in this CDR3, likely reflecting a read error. The CDR3 region has the DNA TGCAGTGCTAGTTTGCACCCTAGCGGGGTTTACAATGAGCAGTTCATC. Translating it yields CSASLHPSGVYNEQFI. The chain recombines TRBV20-1 with TRBJ2-1, with 9 bases fitting TRBD2. Germline V gene sequence: CDR1 DFQATT, CDR2 SNEGSKA (reference sequence). J gave up 4 bases and V 3 bases, and 10 bases lay outside the gene matches. There are 16 residues in the CDR3.

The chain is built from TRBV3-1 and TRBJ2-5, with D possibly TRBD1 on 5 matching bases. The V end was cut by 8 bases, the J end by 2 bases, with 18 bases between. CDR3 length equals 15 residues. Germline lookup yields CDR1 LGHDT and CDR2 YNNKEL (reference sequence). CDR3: CASSRSVGPQETQYF. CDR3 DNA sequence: TGTGCCAGCTCTCGTTCGGTGGGGCCGCAAGAGACCCAGTACTTC.

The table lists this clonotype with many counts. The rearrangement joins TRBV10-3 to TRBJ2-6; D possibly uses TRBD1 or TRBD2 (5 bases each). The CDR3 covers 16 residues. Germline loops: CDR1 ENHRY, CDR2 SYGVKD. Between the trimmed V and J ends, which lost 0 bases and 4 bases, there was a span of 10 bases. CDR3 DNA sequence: TGTGCCATCAGTGAGTCATCAGGGACCGGGGCCAACGTCCTGACTTTC. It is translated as CAISESSGTGANVLTF.

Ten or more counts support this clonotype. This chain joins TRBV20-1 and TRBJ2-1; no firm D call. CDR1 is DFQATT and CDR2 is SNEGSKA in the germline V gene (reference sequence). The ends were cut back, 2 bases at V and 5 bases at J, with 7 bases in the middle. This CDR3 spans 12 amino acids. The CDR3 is CSARKRDNEQFF. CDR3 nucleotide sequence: TGCAGTGCTAGAAAACGCGACAATGAGCAGTTCTTC.

The CDR3 loop is CASSLRTAHTDTQYF. The CDR3 bases are TGCGCCAGCAGCTTACGGACGGCCCATACAGATACGCAGTATTTT. The V call is TRBV5-1, the J call TRBJ2-3; D call uncertain. The CDR3 extends over 15 amino acids. Trimming took off 2 bases at V and 3 bases at J, with 13 bases between the two ends. Germline V gives CDR1 SGHRS, CDR2 YFSETQ.

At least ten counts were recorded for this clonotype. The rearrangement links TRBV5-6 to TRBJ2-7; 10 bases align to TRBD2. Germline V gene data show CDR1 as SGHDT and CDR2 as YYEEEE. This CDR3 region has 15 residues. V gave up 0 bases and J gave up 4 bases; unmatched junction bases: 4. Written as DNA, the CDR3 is TGTGCCAGCAGCTTGGGCACTAGCGGGGTATACGAGCAGTACTTC. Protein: CASSLGTSGVYEQYF.

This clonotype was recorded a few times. The chain's CDR3 is CSVQGPEAFF. DNA for the CDR3: TGCAGTGTACAGGGTCCTGAAGCTTTCTTT. J is TRBJ1-1 and V is TRBV20-1, with D tentatively TRBD1 (6 bases). The V gene's germline CDR1 is DFQATT and CDR2 SNEGSKA (reference sequence). The length of the CDR3 is 10 residues. The V gene lost 7 bases and the J gene lost 6 bases, with 9 bases spanning the gap.

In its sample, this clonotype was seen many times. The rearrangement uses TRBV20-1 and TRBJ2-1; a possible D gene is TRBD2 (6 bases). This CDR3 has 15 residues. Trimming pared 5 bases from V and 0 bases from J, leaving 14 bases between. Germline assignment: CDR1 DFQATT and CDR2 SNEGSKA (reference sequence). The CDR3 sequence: CSAGTPGLSYNEQFF. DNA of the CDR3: TGCAGTGCTGGAACCCCGGGACTCTCCTACAATGAGCAGTTCTTC.

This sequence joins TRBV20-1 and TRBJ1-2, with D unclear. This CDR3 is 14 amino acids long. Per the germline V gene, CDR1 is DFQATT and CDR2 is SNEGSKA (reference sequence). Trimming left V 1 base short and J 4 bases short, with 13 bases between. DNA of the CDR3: TGCAGTGCTAGAGTTAGGCAGGAATTCTATGGCTACACCTTC. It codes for CSARVRQEFYGYTF.

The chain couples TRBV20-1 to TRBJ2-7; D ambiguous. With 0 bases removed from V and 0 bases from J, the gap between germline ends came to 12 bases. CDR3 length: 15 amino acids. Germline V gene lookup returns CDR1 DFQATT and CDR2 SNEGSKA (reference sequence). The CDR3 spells CSARDEFSPSYEQYF. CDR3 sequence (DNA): TGCAGTGCTAGAGATGAGTTTTCACCCTCCTACGAGCAGTACTTC.